One and the same sample provided the 7 T cell receptor beta chains below, sequenced in a study of T cell responses to AZD1222 COVID-19 vaccine. Measured with immunoSEQ multiplex PCR; TCRdb has only the in-frame clones, and not every one. Altogether some 66,000 clones are present, over 75% being singletons, with the ten largest covering roughly 17%. The sample was peripheral blood, taken on day 0 of AZD1222 vaccination. The receptors were sampled from an adult in good health.

J is TRBJ1-1 and V is TRBV9, with D perhaps TRBD1 (5 bases). Germline V gene sequence: CDR1 SGDLS, CDR2 YYNGEE. This CDR3 is 16 amino acids long. Trimming shortened V by 0 bases and J by 2 bases, and 14 bases separated the two germline ends. The DNA for the CDR3 is TGTGCCAGCAGCGTAGCCCTGCAGGGCGTAAACACTGAAGCTTTCTTT. It encodes CASSVALQGVNTEAFF.

The gene calls are TRBV5-6 and TRBJ1-5; no clear D. V lost 0 bases, J lost 7 bases, and 14 bases lay in between. The CDR3 has 15 amino acids. The germline V gene has CDR1 SGHDT and CDR2 YYEEEE. CDR3 loop: CASSLAGGSGQPQHF. DNA of the CDR3: TGTGCCAGCAGCTTGGCGGGAGGTTCGGGGCAGCCCCAGCATTTT.

This clone was seen only a few times. The rearrangement joins TRBV29-1 to TRBJ2-3, with a possible D match to TRBD1 (6 bases). Trimming stripped 3 bases from V and 3 bases from J, with 10 bases between. CDR3 length: 13 residues. Per the germline V gene, CDR1 is SQVTM and CDR2 is ANQGSEA. CDR3 nucleotide sequence: TGCAGCGTTGATCAAGGGGGAACAGATACGCAGTATTTT. Residues: CSVDQGGTDTQYF.

The rearrangement links TRBV10-3 to TRBJ1-5; tentative D call: TRBD1 (5 bases). The V end lost 2 bases, the J end lost 6 bases, and 11 bases lay between the germline ends. CDR1 ENHRY and CDR2 SYGVKD come from the germline V gene. The CDR3 is made up of 14 amino acids. CDR3: CAISEDSGSQPQHF. CDR3 DNA sequence: TGTGCCATCAGTGAGGACAGTGGCAGTCAGCCCCAGCATTTT.

The chain carries TRBV19 and TRBJ2-1; 9 positions agree with TRBD2. CDR1 is LNHDA and CDR2 is SQIVND in the germline V gene (reference sequence). This CDR3 comprises 19 residues. The J segment lost 0 bases and the V segment lost 5 bases, leaving 14 bases of the junction unmatched. The CDR3 here is CASSPPWGAGGPSYNEQFF. In DNA form, the CDR3 reads TGTGCCAGTAGTCCTCCTTGGGGGGCGGGAGGGCCCTCCTACAATGAGCAGTTCTTC.

This clone appeared once. The rearrangement uses TRBV6-1 and TRBJ2-7; tentative D call: TRBD2 (6 bases). This CDR3 is 14 amino acids long. Germline assignment: CDR1 MNHNS and CDR2 SASEGT. V lost 1 base, J lost 13 bases, and 20 bases lay in between. The CDR3 DNA reads as TGTGCCAGCAGTGAAGAACCGGGGGACGGGACGGTTTACTTC. Translated: CASSEEPGDGTVYF.

The chain employs TRBV6-5 and TRBJ1-2; D gene unclear. Trimming cost V 4 bases and J 8 bases, with 11 bases left between them. Germline CDR1 and CDR2: MNHEY and SVGAGI. The CDR3 length is 12 residues. The CDR3 reads CASSSLEFGYTF. The CDR3 nucleotides are TGTGCCAGCAGTTCCCTTGAGTTCGGCTACACCTTC.